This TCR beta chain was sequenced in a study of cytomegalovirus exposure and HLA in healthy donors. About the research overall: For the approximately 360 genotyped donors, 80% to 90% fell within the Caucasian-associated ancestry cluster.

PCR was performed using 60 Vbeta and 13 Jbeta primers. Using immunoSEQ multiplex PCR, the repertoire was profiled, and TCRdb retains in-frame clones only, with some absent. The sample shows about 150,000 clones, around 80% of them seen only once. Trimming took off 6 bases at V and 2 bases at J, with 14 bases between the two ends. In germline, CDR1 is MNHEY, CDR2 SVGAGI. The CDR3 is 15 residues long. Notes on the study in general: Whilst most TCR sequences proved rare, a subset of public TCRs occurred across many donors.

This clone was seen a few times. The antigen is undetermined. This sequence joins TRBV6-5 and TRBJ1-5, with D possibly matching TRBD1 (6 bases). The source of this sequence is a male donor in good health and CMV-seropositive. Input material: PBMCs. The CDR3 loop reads CASRTQGGGNQPQHF. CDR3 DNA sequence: TGTGCCAGCAGAACACAGGGTGGGGGCAATCAGCCCCAGCATTTT.